This entry lists 31 T cell receptor beta chains sequenced from one sample in a study of human T cells and chemical hapten exposure. TCRdb re-called the RACE reads through MiXCR, storing one row per CDR3 protein. The sample includes 100,000 or so distinct CDR3 sequences, approximately 10% seen only once; the top ten take roughly 3.3%. Specified time point: patch test 1, 2 weeks after DPC sensitization. Stated treatment: therapeutic diphenylcyclopropenone sensitization with weekly scalp DPC. This specimen was whole blood, taken in connection with sensitization to the hapten diphenylcyclopropenone (DPC). The receptors were gathered from a woman in her forties with alopecia areata. Some clones in this sample may be carry-over from other donors' samples.

The table lists this clonotype with many counts. The J gene is TRBJ2-7, the V gene TRBV6-5; D is unclear. The germline V and J ends were trimmed by 1 base and 0 bases, with 4 bases remaining between them. CDR3 length: 13 amino acids. Germline loops: CDR1 MNHEY, CDR2 SVGAGI. Here the CDR3 reads CASSYYDSYEQYF. CDR3 DNA: TGTGCCAGCAGTTACTACGACTCCTACGAGCAGTACTTC.

This chain joins TRBV29-1 and TRBJ1-5; no reliable D call. Germline loops: CDR1 SQVTM, CDR2 ANQGSEA. This CDR3 has 15 amino acids. With 6 bases removed from V and 1 base from J, the gap between germline ends came to 16 bases. The CDR3 DNA is TGCAGCGTCCTTTCGGGCCTAGGGAGCAATCAGCCCCAGCATTTT. Translation: CSVLSGLGSNQPQHF.

This clonotype was detected many times. The CDR3 reads CSVERGKNGEQYF. The DNA of the CDR3 is TGCAGCGTTGAACGTGGTAAGAACGGCGAGCAGTACTTC. The J gene is TRBJ2-7, the V gene TRBV29-1; D is ambiguous. From germline, CDR1 is SQVTM and CDR2 ANQGSEA. V was pared by 2 bases and J by 6 bases, with 14 bases between. The CDR3 contains 13 residues.

The V and J genes are TRBV12-3 or TRBV12-4 and TRBJ1-1; 8 bases fit TRBD1. This CDR3 comprises 13 residues. After removal of 4 bases from V and 4 bases from J, the junction contained 2 bases not matched to a gene. CDR3 amino acids: CASSWDRSTEAFF. DNA of the CDR3: TGTGCCAGCAGTTGGGACAGGTCCACTGAAGCTTTCTTT.

V gene TRBV19 combines with J gene TRBJ2-7, with 7 bases matching TRBD2. Germline CDR1 is LNHDA and CDR2 is SQIVND (reference sequence). This CDR3 is 15 amino acids long. V shed 9 bases, J shed 2 bases, and the junction held 13 bases outside the gene matches. CDR3 nucleotide sequence: TGTGCCAGCCGCCTAAAAGCGGGACCCACCTACGAGCAGTACTTC. It is translated as CASRLKAGPTYEQYF.

Many counts were recorded for this clonotype. V and J are TRBV5-4 and TRBJ2-7, with TRBD1 identical over 10 bases. Unmatched junction bases numbered 4, after V lost 3 bases and J lost 4 bases. The CDR3 runs 14 residues. Germline lookup yields CDR1 SGHNT and CDR2 YYREEE (reference sequence). The CDR3 coding sequence is TGTGCCAGCAGCTCGGACAGGGGGTCGTACGAGCAGTACTTC. Amino acids: CASSSDRGSYEQYF.

The chain has TRBV30 and TRBJ2-1; D perhaps matches TRBD1 (6 bases). Per the germline V gene, CDR1 is GTSNPN and CDR2 is SVGIG (reference sequence). The CDR3 runs to 13 residues. Trimming stripped 4 bases from V and 4 bases from J, with 11 bases between. CDR3 region: CAWTSGAYNEQFF. CDR3 sequence (DNA): TGTGCCTGGACCTCAGGGGCATACAATGAGCAGTTCTTC.

This clonotype was observed at least ten times. The gene calls are TRBV6-6 and TRBJ2-7; weak D call: TRBD2 (5 bases). The CDR3 extends over 12 amino acids. Germline-derived CDR1 and CDR2 are MNHNY and SVGAGI (reference sequence). Trimming cost V 6 bases and J 2 bases, with 8 bases left between them. DNA of the CDR3: TGTGCCAGCAGGCCGGGGACCTACGAGCAGTACTTC. Its translation: CASRPGTYEQYF.

This clonotype occurred many times. The chain uses TRBV7-2 and TRBJ2-3; 8 positions match TRBD2. From germline, CDR1 is SGHTA and CDR2 FQGNSA. Germline trimming cut 4 bases from V and 6 bases from J; bases unmatched to any gene: 9. CDR3 length equals 15 residues. The CDR3 DNA reads as TGTGCCAGCAGCTCCTTAGCGGGGAACGGGGATACGCAGTATTTT. Its translation: CASSSLAGNGDTQYF.

The CDR3 nucleotides are TGTGCCAGCAGCTTAGACGTGGCGGCAGGGTGGTACACTGAAGCTTTCTTT. Protein product: CASSLDVAAGWYTEAFF. The chain joins TRBV7-8 to TRBJ1-1, with a weak D call TRBD1 (5 bases). Germline loops: CDR1 SGHVS, CDR2 FQNEAQ. V was shortened by 1 base and J by 3 bases, with 18 bases between the two germline ends. The CDR3 consists of 17 residues.

The rearrangement uses TRBV20-1 and TRBJ2-2, with TRBD1 identical over 7 bases. The CDR3 has 16 amino acids. With 0 bases clipped from V and 6 bases from J, the junction kept 10 bases outside the gene matches. Germline lookup yields CDR1 DFQATT and CDR2 SNEGSKA (reference sequence). This CDR3 reads CSARDGFRGTAGELFF. Written as DNA, the CDR3 is TGCAGTGCTAGAGATGGGTTCAGGGGGACGGCCGGGGAGCTGTTTTTT.

The chain joins TRBV7-2 to TRBJ2-2; D possibly corresponds to TRBD1 (5 bases). The germline V gene has CDR1 SGHTA and CDR2 FQGNSA. V was pared by 5 bases and J by 7 bases, with 20 bases between. The CDR3 extends over 16 amino acids. The CDR3 coding sequence is TGTGCCAGCAGCCTTCCAAATGGACATTCCATCGGGGAGCTGTTTTTT. It encodes CASSLPNGHSIGELFF.

This clonotype was counted only a few times. This sequence joins TRBV19 and TRBJ1-6, with D possibly being TRBD1 (5 bases). CDR1 is LNHDA, CDR2 SQIVND, per germline (reference sequence). The V end was cut by 4 bases, the J end by 7 bases, with 17 bases between. CDR3 size: 16 residues. This CDR3 is CASSTLGSGTNSPLHF. In DNA, the CDR3 is TGTGCCAGTAGTACCCTGGGCTCAGGGACGAATTCACCCCTCCACTTT.

This clonotype was recorded at least ten times. The genes are TRBV6-6 and TRBJ1-5; 7 bases match TRBD1. Germline trimming cut 4 bases from V and 2 bases from J; bases unmatched to any gene: 8. Germline V gene data show CDR1 as MNHNY and CDR2 as SVGAGI (reference sequence). The CDR3 loop spans 16 amino acids. CDR3 protein: CASSSRTGLRNQPQHF. Here the CDR3 DNA reads TGTGCCAGCAGTTCCCGGACAGGCTTACGCAATCAGCCCCAGCATTTT.

This clonotype was observed many times. The chain combines TRBV19 with TRBJ1-2; D remains ambiguous. The CDR3 consists of 10 residues. Germline CDR1 reads LNHDA; CDR2 reads SQIVND (reference sequence). Trimming left V 5 bases short and J 10 bases short, with 8 bases between. In DNA form, the CDR3 reads TGTGCCAGTAGTTCTGGGGTCTACACCTTC. Protein product: CASSSGVYTF.

This clonotype was recorded at least ten times. The rearrangement uses TRBV6-5 and TRBJ1-1, with 9 bases aligning to TRBD1. V was pared by 5 bases and J by 6 bases, with 13 bases of the junction left unmatched. Germline V CDR1 and CDR2: MNHEY, SVGAGI. The CDR3 totals 16 residues. In DNA form, the CDR3 reads TGTGCCAGCAGTACCGACAGGGGGAAAGGTCGCGCTGAAGCTTTCTTT. Amino acids: CASSTDRGKGRAEAFF.

At least ten counts were recorded for this clonotype. The chain has TRBV18 and TRBJ1-1, with D possibly matching TRBD1 (5 bases). The V gene's germline CDR1 is KGHSH and CDR2 LQKENI. Trimming took off 0 bases at V and 3 bases at J, with 8 bases between the two ends. CDR3 length equals 14 residues. This CDR3 is CASSPPGGYTEAFF. The DNA for the CDR3 is TGTGCCAGCTCACCACCGGGGGGGTACACTGAAGCTTTCTTT.

In its sample, this clonotype was seen many times. The V call is TRBV20-1, the J call TRBJ1-2, with D hard to call. This CDR3 region has 14 residues. The V end lost 0 bases, the J end lost 4 bases, and 12 bases lay between the germline ends. Germline V gene data show CDR1 as DFQATT and CDR2 as SNEGSKA (reference sequence). This chain's CDR3 is CSARDRRGPYGYTF. The CDR3 nucleotides read TGCAGTGCTAGAGATCGGAGAGGGCCCTATGGCTACACCTTC.

The CDR3 loop reads CASSQDPLTHEQFF. In DNA, the CDR3 is TGCGCCAGCAGCCAAGATCCGCTAACCCATGAGCAGTTCTTC. The chain is built from TRBV4-3 and TRBJ2-1; D ambiguous. The CDR3 spans 14 residues. Germline assignment: CDR1 LGHNA and CDR2 YSLEER. Between the trimmed V and J ends, which lost 0 bases and 8 bases, there was a span of 11 bases.

This clonotype was seen at least ten times. V is TRBV12-3 or TRBV12-4 and J is TRBJ1-3; D not certain. The V gene lost 5 bases and the J gene lost 4 bases, with 12 bases spanning the gap. There are 14 residues in the CDR3. CDR3: CASSPPPLGNTIYF. DNA of the CDR3: TGTGCCAGCAGTCCCCCCCCCCTCGGAAACACCATATATTTT.

This clonotype was found a few times. The chain has TRBV12-3 or TRBV12-4 and TRBJ2-4, with 11 bases aligning to TRBD2. The trim removed 11 bases at V and 11 bases at J, leaving 14 bases unmatched. The CDR3 totals 14 residues. The CDR3 region is CACIVPSGGPLQYF. CDR3 nucleotides: TGTGCCTGTATCGTCCCTAGCGGGGGGCCTCTTCAGTACTTC.

This CDR3 is CASSRDADTQYF. In DNA, the CDR3 is TGCGCCAGCAGCCGAGATGCAGATACGCAGTATTTT. The rearrangement joins TRBV4-3 to TRBJ2-3, with D hard to call. The V and J ends lost 4 bases and 4 bases respectively, with 6 bases between them. Germline assignment: CDR1 LGHNA and CDR2 YSLEER. The CDR3 is 12 residues long.

This clonotype showed up just a few times. The chain recombines TRBV30 with TRBJ1-2; possible D gene TRBD1, 6 bases. From germline, CDR1 is GTSNPN and CDR2 SVGIG (reference sequence). Trimming cost V 3 bases and J 4 bases, with 27 bases left between them. CDR3 size: 18 residues. The CDR3 DNA sequence: TGTGCCTGGAGACAGGGTAAAAAACCCATCCCGGACGTCTATGGCTACACCTTC. This sequence encodes CAWRQGKKPIPDVYGYTF.

This clonotype was seen ten or more times. The chain carries TRBV12-3 or TRBV12-4 and TRBJ2-5, with D hard to call. The V gene lost 6 bases and the J gene lost 4 bases, with 3 bases spanning the gap. This CDR3 contains 10 residues. The CDR3 nucleotides are TGTGCCAGCAGGGGAGAGACCCAGTACTTC. This encodes CASRGETQYF.

The J gene is TRBJ2-7, the V gene TRBV6-5; 13 bases line up with TRBD2. The length of the CDR3 is 14 residues. The junction had 3 bases not matched to a gene; V was cut back by 5 bases and J by 5 bases. The V gene's germline CDR1 is MNHEY and CDR2 SVGAGI. The CDR3 DNA is TGTGCCAGCAGTCGGACTAGCGGGAGAGACGAGCAGTACTTC. Translating gives CASSRTSGRDEQYF.

This clonotype was seen ten or more times. This chain uses TRBV27 with TRBJ2-2, with 9 bases lining up with TRBD1. After removal of 4 bases from V and 0 bases from J, the junction contained 9 bases not matched to a gene. CDR1 and CDR2 (germline): MNHEY, SMNVEV (reference sequence). CDR3 size: 18 residues. The CDR3 reads CASSSLRRTGANTGELFF. The CDR3 nucleotides read TGTGCCAGCAGTTCACTTCGGAGGACAGGGGCGAACACCGGGGAGCTGTTTTTT.

The chain uses TRBV29-1 and TRBJ2-3; D gene unclear. Trimming shortened V by 4 bases and J by 5 bases, and 13 bases separated the two germline ends. Germline CDR1 reads SQVTM; CDR2 reads ANQGSEA. There are 13 residues in the CDR3. The CDR3 protein is CSVAKVIGDTQYF. CDR3 coding DNA: TGCAGCGTTGCTAAGGTAATAGGAGATACGCAGTATTTT.

This clonotype was detected only a few times. Here the CDR3 reads CASSYSAGGGAGGGEQYF. CDR3 in DNA: TGTGCCAGCAGTTACTCAGCAGGGGGCGGAGCGGGAGGAGGTGAGCAGTACTTC. The chain recombines TRBV6-5 with TRBJ2-7, with a weak D call TRBD2 (9 bases). The CDR3 runs 18 residues. V shed 0 bases and J shed 7 bases, with 25 bases lying between them. Germline V gene data show CDR1 as MNHEY and CDR2 as SVGAGI.

This clonotype was recorded a few times. This chain connects TRBV4-3 to TRBJ2-5, with D uncertain. This CDR3 comprises 14 residues. Deletions cut 2 bases from V and 2 bases from J, with 9 bases between. The V gene's germline CDR1 is LGHNA and CDR2 YSLEER. The chain's CDR3 is CASSQFPNQETQYF. The CDR3 bases are TGCGCCAGCAGCCAATTCCCCAATCAAGAGACCCAGTACTTC.

This clonotype was counted between two and nine times. V gene TRBV6-6 combines with J gene TRBJ1-6; 9 bases fit TRBD1. Germline V gene data show CDR1 as MNHNY and CDR2 as SVGAGI (reference sequence). V dropped 2 bases and J dropped 8; count of bases not matched to a gene: 10. The CDR3 loop spans 17 amino acids. The CDR3 DNA sequence: TGTGCCAGCAGTTACCCCCCGGGACAGGGTTTATATTCACCCCTCCACTTT. Protein product: CASSYPPGQGLYSPLHF.

This clonotype was detected many times. The rearrangement joins TRBV29-1 to TRBJ2-1, with 8 bases aligning to TRBD1. The CDR3 loop spans 13 amino acids. Germline assignment: CDR1 SQVTM and CDR2 ANQGSEA. The V segment lost 6 bases and the J segment 5 bases; nucleotides outside the gene matches: 6. CDR3 loop: CSVLTGVHNEQFF. The CDR3 DNA reads as TGCAGCGTCCTGACAGGGGTTCACAATGAGCAGTTCTTC.